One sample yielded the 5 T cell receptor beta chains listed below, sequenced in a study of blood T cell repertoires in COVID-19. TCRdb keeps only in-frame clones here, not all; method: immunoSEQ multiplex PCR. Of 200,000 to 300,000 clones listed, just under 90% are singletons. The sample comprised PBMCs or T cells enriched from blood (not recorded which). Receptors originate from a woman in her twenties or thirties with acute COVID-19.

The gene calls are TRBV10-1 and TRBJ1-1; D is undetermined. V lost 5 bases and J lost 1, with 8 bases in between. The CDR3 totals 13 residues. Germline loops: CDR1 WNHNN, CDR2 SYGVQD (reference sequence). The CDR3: CASSIHRNTEAFF. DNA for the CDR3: TGCGCCAGCAGTATTCACAGGAACACTGAAGCTTTCTTT.

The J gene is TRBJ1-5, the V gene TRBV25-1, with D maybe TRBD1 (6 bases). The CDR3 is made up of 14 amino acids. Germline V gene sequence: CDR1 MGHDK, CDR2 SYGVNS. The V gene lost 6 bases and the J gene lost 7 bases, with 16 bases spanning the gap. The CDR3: CASSPDRPEQPQHF. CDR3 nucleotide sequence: TGTGCCAGCAGCCCCGACAGGCCGGAACAGCCCCAGCATTTT.

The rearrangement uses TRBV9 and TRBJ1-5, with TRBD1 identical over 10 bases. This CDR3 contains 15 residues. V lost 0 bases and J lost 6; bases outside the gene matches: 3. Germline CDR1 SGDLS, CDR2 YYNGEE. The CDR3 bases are TGTGCCAGCAGCGTAGGACAGGGGGCTTTTCAGCCCCAGCATTTT. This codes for CASSVGQGAFQPQHF.

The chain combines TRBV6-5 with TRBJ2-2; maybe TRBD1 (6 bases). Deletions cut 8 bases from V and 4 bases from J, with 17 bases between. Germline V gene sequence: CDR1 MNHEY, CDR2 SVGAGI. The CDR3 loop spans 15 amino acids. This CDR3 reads CASGLGAGSTGELFF. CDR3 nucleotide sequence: TGTGCCAGCGGCCTGGGGGCAGGGTCCACCGGGGAGCTGTTTTTT.

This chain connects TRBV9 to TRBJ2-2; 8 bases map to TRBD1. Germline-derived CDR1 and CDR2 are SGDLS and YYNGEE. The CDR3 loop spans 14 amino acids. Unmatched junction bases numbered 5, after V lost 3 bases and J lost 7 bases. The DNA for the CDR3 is TGTGCCAGCAGCGAGACAGGGGCGGTCGGGGAGCTGTTTTTT. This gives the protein CASSETGAVGELFF.